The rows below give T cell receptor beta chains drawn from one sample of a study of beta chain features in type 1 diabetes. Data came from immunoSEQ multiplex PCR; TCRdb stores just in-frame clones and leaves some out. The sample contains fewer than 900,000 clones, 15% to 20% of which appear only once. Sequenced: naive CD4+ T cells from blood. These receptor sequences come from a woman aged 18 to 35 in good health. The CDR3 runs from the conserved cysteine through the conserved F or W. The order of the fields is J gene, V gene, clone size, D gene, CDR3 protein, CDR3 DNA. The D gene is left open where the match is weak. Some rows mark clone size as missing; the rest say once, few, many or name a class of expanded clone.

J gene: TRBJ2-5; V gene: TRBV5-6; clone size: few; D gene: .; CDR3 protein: CASSLDSGTVQETQYF; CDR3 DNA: TGTGCCAGCAGCTTGGATAGCGGGACAGTACAAGAGACCCAGTACTTC
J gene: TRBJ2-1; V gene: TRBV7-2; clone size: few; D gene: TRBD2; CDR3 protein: CASSQTSEAYNEQFF; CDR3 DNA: TGTGCCAGCAGCCAGACTAGCGAGGCCTACAATGAGCAGTTCTTC
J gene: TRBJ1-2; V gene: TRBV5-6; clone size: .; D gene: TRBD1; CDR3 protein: CASSETGGLYGYTF; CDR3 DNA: TGTGCCAGCAGTGAGACAGGGGGCCTCTATGGCTACACCTTC
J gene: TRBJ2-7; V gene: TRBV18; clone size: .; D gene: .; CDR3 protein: CASSSAGTGVGYEQYF; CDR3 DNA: TGTGCCAGCTCTTCGGCGGGAACAGGGGTTGGCTACGAGCAGTACTTC
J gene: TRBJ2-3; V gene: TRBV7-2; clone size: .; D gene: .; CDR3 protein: CASSPTSLWRGTQYF; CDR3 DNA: TGTGCCAGCAGTCCTACCTCTCTCTGGCGTGGTACGCAGTATTTT
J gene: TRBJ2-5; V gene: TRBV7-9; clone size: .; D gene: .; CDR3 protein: CAILQDVAGKTQYF; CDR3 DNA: TGTGCCATCCTACAAGATGTCGCAGGGAAGACCCAGTACTTC
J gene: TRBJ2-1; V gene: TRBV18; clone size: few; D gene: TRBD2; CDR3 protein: CASSPNLRAGFSYNEQFF; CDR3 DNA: TGTGCCAGCTCACCAAACCTCCGAGCGGGATTCTCCTACAATGAGCAGTTCTTC
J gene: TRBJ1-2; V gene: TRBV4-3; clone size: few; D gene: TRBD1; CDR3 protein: CASSQEIGTGSVYGYTF; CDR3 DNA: TGCGCCAGCAGCCAAGAAATAGGGACAGGGTCCGTCTATGGCTACACCTTC
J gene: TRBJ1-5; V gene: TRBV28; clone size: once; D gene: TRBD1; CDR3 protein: CASSPGGSQPQHF; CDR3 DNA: TGTGCCAGCAGCCCAGGGGGCAGTCAGCCCCAGCATTTT
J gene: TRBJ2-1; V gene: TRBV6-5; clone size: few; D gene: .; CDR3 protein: CATSRGQTYNEQFF; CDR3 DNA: TGTGCCACTTCCCGGGGCCAGACCTACAATGAGCAGTTCTTC
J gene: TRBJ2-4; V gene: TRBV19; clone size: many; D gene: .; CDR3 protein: CASSAPGYLQYF; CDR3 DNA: TGTGCCAGTAGTGCTCCAGGGTATCTCCAGTACTTC
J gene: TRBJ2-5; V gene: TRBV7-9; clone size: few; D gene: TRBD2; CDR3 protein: CASSLARGTAEGQYF; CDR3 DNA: TGTGCCAGCAGCTTAGCGCGGGGGACCGCGGAAGGGCAGTACTTC
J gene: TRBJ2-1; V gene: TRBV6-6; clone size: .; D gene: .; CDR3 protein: CASSFLKARDIHEQFF; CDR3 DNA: TGTGCCAGCAGTTTCCTCAAGGCTAGAGATATCCATGAGCAGTTCTTC
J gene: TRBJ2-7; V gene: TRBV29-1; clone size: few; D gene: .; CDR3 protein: CSVESQLSGEQYF; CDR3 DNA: TGCAGCGTTGAGAGTCAGCTTTCTGGGGAGCAGTACTTC
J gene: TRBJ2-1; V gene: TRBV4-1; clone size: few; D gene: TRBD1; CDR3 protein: CASSQYRDRSYNEQFF; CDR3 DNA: TGCGCCAGCAGCCAATACCGGGACAGGTCTTACAATGAGCAGTTCTTC
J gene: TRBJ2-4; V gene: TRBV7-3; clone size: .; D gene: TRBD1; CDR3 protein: CASSFAPVTGGVQYF; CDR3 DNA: TGTGCCAGCAGCTTCGCCCCTGTGACAGGGGGAGTTCAGTACTTC
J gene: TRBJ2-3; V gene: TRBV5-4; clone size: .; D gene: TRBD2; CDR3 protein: CASSLAGTSEDTQYF; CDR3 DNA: TGTGCCAGCAGCTTGGCTGGGACTAGCGAAGATACGCAGTATTTT
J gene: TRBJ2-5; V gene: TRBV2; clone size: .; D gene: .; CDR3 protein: CASSGDGLQTQYF; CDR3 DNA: TGTGCCAGCAGTGGTGACGGACTACAGACCCAGTACTTC
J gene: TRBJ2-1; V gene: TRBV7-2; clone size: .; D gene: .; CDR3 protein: CASSLLGVYNEQFF; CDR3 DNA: TGTGCCAGCAGCTTACTCGGAGTCTACAATGAGCAGTTCTTC
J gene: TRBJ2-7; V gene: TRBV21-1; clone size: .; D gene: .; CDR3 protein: CASSKDTGPLFEQYF; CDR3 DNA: TGTGCCAGCAGCAAAGACACGGGACCCCTCTTCGAGCAGTACTTC
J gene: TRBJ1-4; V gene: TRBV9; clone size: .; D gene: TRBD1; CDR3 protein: CASSTWGQLNEKLFF; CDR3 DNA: TGTGCCAGCAGCACCTGGGGACAGCTAAATGAAAAACTGTTTTTT
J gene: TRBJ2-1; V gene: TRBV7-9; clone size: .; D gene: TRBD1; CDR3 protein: CASSLTGTGRNEQFF; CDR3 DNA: TGTGCCAGCAGCCTGACCGGGACAGGGAGGAATGAGCAGTTCTTC
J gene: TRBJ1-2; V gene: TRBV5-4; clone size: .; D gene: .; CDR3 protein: CATRAGTPYGYTF; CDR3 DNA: TGTGCCACCCGGGCGGGCACCCCCTATGGCTACACCTTC
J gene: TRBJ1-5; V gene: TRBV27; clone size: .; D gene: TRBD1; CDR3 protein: CASSLRQGNQPQHF; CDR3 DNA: TGTGCCAGCAGTCTCCGACAGGGAAATCAGCCCCAGCATTTT
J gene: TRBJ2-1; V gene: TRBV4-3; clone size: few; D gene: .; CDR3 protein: CASSRSWGIRANEQFF; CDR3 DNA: TGCGCCAGCAGCCGTAGTTGGGGGATCCGGGCCAATGAGCAGTTCTTC
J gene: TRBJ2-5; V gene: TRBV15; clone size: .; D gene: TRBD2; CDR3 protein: CATSRGTSVQETQYF; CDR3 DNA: TGTGCCACCAGCAGGGGGACTAGCGTACAAGAGACCCAGTACTTC
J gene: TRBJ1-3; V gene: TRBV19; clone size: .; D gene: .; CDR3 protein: CASSLNGNTIYF; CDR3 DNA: TGTGCCAGTAGCCTGAACGGAAACACCATATATTTT
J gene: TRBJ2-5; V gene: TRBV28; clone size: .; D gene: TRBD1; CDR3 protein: CASGQGAGETQYF; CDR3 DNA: TGTGCCAGCGGTCAGGGGGCGGGAGAGACCCAGTACTTC
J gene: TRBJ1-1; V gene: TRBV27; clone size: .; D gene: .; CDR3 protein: CASSSPGLNTEAFF; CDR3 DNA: TGTGCCAGCAGTTCCCCGGGACTAAACACTGAAGCTTTCTTT
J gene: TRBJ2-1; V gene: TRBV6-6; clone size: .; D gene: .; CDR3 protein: CASSVSDGEQFF; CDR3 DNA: TGTGCCAGCAGTGTATCGGACGGTGAGCAGTTCTTC
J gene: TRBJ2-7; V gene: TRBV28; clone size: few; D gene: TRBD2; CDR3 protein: CASSTLAGGSYEQYF; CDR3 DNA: TGTGCCAGCAGTACCCTAGCGGGAGGCTCCTACGAGCAGTACTTC
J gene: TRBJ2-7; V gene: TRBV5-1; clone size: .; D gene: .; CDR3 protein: CASSLAGDESYEQYF; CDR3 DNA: TGCGCCAGCAGCTTGGCTGGGGACGAATCCTACGAGCAGTACTTC
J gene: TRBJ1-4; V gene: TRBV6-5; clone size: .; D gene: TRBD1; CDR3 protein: CASSYLAGTADEKLFF; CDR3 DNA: TGTGCCAGCAGTTACTTGGCCGGGACAGCTGATGAAAAACTGTTTTTT
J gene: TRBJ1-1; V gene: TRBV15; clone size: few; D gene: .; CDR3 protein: CATSRDSQGEAFF; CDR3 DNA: TGTGCCACCAGCAGAGATTCACAGGGAGAAGCTTTCTTT
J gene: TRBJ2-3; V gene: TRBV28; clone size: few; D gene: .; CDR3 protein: CASSSGQLDTDTQYF; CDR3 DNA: TGTGCCAGCAGTTCCGGACAGCTTGACACAGATACGCAGTATTTT
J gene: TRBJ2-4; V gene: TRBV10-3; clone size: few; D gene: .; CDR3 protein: CAISETGILQYF; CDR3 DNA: TGTGCCATCAGTGAGACAGGGATACTCCAGTACTTC
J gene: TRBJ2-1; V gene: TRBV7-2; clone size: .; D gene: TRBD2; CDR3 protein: CASSFAGGTNEQFF; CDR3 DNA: TGTGCCAGCAGCTTTGCGGGAGGGACTAATGAGCAGTTCTTC
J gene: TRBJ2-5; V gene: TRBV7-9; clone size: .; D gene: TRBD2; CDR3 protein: CASSYRTSVWRETQYF; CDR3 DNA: TGTGCCAGCAGCTACCGGACTAGCGTATGGCGTGAGACCCAGTACTTC
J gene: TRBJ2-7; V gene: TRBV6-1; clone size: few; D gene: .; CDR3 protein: CASTEPFSYEQYF; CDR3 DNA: TGTGCCAGCACAGAGCCATTTTCCTACGAGCAGTACTTC
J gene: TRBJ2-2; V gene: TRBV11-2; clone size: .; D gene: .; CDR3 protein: CASSFSRNTGELFF; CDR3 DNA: TGTGCCAGCAGCTTCTCAAGAAACACCGGGGAGCTGTTTTTT
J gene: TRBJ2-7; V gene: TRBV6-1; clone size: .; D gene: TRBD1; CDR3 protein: CASRDRGWSEQYF; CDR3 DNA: TGTGCCAGCCGGGACAGGGGGTGGTCCGAGCAGTACTTC
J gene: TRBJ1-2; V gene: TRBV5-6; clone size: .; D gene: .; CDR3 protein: CASSLQGGYGYTF; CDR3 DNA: TGTGCCAGCAGTCTCCAGGGAGGCTATGGCTACACCTTC